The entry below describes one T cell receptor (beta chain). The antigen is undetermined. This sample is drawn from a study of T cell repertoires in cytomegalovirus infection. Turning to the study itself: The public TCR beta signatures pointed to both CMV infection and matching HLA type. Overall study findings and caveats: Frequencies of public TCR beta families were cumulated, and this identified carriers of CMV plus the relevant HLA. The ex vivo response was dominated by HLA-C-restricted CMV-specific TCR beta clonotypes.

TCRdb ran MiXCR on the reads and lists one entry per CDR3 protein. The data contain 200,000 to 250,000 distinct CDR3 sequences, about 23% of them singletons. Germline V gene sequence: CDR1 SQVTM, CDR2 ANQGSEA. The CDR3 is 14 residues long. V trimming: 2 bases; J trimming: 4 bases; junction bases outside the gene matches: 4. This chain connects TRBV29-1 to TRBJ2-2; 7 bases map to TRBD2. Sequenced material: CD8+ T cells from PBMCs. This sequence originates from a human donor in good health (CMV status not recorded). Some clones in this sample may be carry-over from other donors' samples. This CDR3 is CSVESGGGTGELFF. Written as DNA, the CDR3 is TGCAGCGTTGAAAGTGGGGGGGGCACCGGGGAGCTGTTTTTT.